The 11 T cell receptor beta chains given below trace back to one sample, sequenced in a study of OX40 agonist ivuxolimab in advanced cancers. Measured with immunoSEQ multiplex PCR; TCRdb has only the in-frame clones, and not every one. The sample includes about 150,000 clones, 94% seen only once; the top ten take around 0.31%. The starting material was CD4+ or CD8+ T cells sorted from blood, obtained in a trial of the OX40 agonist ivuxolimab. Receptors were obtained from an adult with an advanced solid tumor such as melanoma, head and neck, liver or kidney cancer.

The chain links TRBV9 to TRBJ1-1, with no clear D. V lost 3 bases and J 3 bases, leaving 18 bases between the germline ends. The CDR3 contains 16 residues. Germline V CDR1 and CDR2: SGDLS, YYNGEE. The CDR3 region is CASSESTGSIDTEAFF. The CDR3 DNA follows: TGTGCCAGCAGCGAATCTACCGGGTCAATTGACACTGAAGCTTTCTTT. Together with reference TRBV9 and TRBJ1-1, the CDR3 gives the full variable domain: DSGVTQTPKHLITATGQRVTLRCSPRSGDLSVYWYQQSLDQGLQFLIQYYNGEERAKGNILERFSAQQFPDLHSELNLSSLELGDSALYFCASSESTGSIDTEAFFGQGTRLTVV.

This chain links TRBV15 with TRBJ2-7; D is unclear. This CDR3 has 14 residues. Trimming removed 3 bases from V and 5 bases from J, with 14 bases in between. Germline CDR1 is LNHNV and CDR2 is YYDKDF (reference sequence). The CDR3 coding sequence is TGTGCCACCAGCAGGGACCTTCGGGCACACGAGCAGTACTTC. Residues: CATSRDLRAHEQYF.

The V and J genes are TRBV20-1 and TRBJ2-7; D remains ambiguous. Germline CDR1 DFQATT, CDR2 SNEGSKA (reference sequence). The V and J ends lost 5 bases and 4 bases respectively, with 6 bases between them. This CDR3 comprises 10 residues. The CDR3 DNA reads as TGCAGTGCTTCGGAATACGAGCAGTACTTC. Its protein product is CSASEYEQYF.

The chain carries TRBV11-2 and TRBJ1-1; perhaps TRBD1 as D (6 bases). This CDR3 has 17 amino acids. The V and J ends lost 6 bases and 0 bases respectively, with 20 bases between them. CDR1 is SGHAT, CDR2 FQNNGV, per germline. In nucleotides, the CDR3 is TGTGCCAGCAGTTCGCTTCAGGGGACGAGGGTGAACACTGAAGCTTTCTTT. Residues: CASSSLQGTRVNTEAFF. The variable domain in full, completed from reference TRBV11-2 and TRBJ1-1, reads EAGVAQSPRYKIIEKRQSVAFWCNPISGHATLYWYQQILGQGPKLLIQFQNNGVVDDSQLPKDRFSAERLKGVDSTLKIQPAKLEDSAVYLCASSSLQGTRVNTEAFFGQGTRLTVV.

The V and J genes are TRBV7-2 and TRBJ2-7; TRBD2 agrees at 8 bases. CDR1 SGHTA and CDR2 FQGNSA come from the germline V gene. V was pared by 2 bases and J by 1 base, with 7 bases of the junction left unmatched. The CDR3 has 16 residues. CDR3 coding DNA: TGTGCCAGCAGCTTAAGGACGGGAGGGTCGTCCTACGAGCAGTACTTC. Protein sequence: CASSLRTGGSSYEQYF.

CDR3 in amino acids: CASSARQGLGTEAFF. CDR3 nucleotides: TGTGCCAGCAGCGCAAGACAGGGGTTGGGCACTGAAGCTTTCTTT. The gene calls are TRBV13 and TRBJ1-1; 8 nucleotides align to TRBD1. V lost 5 bases and J lost 4; bases outside the gene matches: 9. The CDR3 length is 15 residues. CDR1 and CDR2 (germline): PRHDT, FYEKMQ (reference sequence).

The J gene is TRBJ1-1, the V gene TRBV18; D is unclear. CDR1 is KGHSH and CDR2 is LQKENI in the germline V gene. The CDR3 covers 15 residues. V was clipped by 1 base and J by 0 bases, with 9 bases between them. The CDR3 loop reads CASSPLRDMNTEAFF. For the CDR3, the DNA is TGTGCCAGCTCACCACTGCGCGATATGAACACTGAAGCTTTCTTT.

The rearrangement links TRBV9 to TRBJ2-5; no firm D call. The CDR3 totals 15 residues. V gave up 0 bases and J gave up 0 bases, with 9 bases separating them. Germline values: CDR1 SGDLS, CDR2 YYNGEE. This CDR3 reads CASSVASGYQETQYF. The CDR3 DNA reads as TGTGCCAGCAGCGTAGCGTCCGGTTACCAAGAGACCCAGTACTTC.

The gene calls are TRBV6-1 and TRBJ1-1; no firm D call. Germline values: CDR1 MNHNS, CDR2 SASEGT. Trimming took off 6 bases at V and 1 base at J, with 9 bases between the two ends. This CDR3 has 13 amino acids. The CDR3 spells CASRIQPNTEAFF. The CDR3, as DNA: TGTGCCAGCAGAATTCAGCCGAACACTGAAGCTTTCTTT.

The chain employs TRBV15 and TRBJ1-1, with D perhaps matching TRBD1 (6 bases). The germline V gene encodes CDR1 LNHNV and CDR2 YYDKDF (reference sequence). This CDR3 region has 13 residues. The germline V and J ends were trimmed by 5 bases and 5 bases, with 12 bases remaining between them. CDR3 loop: CATSHRVETEAFF. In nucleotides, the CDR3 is TGTGCCACCAGCCACAGGGTGGAGACTGAAGCTTTCTTT.

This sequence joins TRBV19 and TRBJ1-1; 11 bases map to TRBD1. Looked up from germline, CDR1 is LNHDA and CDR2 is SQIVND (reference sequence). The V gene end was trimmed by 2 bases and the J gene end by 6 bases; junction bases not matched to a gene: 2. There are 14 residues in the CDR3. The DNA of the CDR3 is TGTGCCAGTAGTATAAGGGGACAGGGGGCTGAAGCTTTCTTT. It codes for CASSIRGQGAEAFF.